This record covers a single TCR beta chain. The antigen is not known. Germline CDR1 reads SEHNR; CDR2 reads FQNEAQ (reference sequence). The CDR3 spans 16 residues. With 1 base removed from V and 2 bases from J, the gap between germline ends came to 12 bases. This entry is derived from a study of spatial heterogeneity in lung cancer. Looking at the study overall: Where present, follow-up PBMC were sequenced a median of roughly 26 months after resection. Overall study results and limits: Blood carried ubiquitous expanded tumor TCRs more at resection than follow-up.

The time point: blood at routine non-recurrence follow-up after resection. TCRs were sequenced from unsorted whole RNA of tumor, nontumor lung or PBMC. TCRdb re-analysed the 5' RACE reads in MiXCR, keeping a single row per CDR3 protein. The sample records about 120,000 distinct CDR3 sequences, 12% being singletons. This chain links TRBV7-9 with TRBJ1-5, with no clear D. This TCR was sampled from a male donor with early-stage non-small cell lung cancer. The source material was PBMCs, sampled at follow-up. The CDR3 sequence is CASSLVSTQGNQPQHF. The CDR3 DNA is TGTGCCAGCAGCTTAGTGTCTACGCAGGGCAATCAGCCCCAGCATTTT. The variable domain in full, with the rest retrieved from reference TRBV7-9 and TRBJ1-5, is DTGVSQNPRHKITKRGQNVTFRCDPISEHNRLYWYRQTLGQGPEFLTYFQNEAQLEKSRLLSDRFSAERPKGSFSTLEIQRTEQGDSAMYLCASSLVSTQGNQPQHFGDGTRLSIL.